The clone carrying this TCR beta chain is a singleton in its sample. The antigen is undetermined. Using immunoSEQ multiplex PCR, the repertoire was profiled, and TCRdb retains in-frame clones only, with some absent. The sample consists of around 150,000 clones, roughly nine tenths of them appearing once. This sample was taken from a study of cytomegalovirus exposure and HLA in healthy donors. CDR1 and CDR2 (germline): MGHDK, SYGVNS. V shed 5 bases and J shed 2 bases, with 13 bases lying between them. The CDR3 is 14 residues long. Notes on the study in general: In a later analysis, first-cohort TCR clusters were found to tend to co-occur in the approximately 120 validation repertoires.

The TCR sequence derives from a woman younger than 45 in good health and CMV-seronegative. The sequenced sample consisted of PBMCs. The rearrangement uses TRBV25-1 and TRBJ2-7; possible D gene TRBD2, 6 bases. DNA for the CDR3: TGTGCCAGCAGTTATTACGGCGGGACCTACGAGCAGTACTTC. It yields the protein CASSYYGGTYEQYF.